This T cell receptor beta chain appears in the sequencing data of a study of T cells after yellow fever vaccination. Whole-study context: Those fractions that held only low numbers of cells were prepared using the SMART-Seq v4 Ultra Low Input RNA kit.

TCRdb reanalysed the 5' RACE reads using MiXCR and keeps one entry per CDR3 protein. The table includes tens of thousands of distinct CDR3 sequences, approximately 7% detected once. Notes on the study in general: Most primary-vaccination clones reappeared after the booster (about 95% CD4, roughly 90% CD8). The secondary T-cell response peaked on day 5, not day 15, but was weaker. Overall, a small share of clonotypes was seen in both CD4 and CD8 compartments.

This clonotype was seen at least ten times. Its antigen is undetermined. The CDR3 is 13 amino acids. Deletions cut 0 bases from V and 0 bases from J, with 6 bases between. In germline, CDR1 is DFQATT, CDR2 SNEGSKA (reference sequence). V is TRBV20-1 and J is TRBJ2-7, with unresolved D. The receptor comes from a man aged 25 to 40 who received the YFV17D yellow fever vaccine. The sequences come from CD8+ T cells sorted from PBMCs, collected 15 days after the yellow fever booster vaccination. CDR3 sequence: CSARDQSSYEQYF. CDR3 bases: TGCAGTGCTAGAGATCAGAGCTCCTACGAGCAGTACTTC.